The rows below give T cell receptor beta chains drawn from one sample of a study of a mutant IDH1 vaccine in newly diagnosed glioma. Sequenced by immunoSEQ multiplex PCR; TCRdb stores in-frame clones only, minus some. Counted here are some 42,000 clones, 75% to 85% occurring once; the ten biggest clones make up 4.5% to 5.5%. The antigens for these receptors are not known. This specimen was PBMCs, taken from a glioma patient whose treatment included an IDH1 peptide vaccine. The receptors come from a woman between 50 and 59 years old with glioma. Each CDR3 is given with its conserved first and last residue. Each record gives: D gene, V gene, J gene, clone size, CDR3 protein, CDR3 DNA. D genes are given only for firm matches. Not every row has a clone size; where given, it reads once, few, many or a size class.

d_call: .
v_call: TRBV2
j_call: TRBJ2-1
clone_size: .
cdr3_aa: CASRAGRDEQFF
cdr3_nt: TGTGCCAGCAGAGCAGGGCGGGATGAGCAGTTCTTC

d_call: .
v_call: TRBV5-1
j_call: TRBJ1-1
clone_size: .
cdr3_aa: CASSLQNTEAFF
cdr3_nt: TGCGCCAGCAGCTTGCAAAACACTGAAGCTTTCTTT

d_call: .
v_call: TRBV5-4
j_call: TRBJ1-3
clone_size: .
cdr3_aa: CASSFRSGAGNTIYF
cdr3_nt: TGTGCCAGCAGCTTTAGGTCCGGGGCTGGAAACACCATATATTTT

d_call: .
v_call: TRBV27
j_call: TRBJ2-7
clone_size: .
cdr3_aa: CASAWGRTYEQYF
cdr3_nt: TGTGCCAGCGCCTGGGGCCGCACCTACGAGCAGTACTTC

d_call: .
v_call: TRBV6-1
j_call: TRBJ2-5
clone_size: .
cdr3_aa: CASSYYGETQYF
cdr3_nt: TGTGCCAGCAGCTATTACGGGGAGACCCAGTACTTC

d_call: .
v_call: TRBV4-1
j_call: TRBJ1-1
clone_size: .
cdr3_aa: CASSLLQTGNTEAFF
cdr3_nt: TGCGCCAGCAGCCTACTTCAAACAGGGAACACTGAAGCTTTCTTT

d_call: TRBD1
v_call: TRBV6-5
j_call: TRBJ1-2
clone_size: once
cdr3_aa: CASSRSTGNYGYTF
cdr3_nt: TGTGCCAGCAGCCGCTCGACAGGGAACTATGGCTACACCTTC

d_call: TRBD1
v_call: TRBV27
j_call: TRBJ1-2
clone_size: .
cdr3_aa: CATRGQGGGYTF
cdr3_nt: TGTGCCACCAGAGGACAGGGAGGTGGCTACACCTTC

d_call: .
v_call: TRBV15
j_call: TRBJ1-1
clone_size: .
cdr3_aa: CATSREGDLNTEAFF
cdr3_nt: TGTGCCACCAGCAGAGAGGGGGATCTGAACACTGAAGCTTTCTTT

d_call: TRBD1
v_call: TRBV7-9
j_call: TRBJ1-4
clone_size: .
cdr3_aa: CASSFGQGTNEKLFF
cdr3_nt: TGTGCCAGCAGCTTCGGACAGGGGACTAATGAAAAACTGTTTTTT

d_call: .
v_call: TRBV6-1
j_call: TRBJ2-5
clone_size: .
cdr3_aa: CASSEAWGETQYF
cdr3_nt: TGTGCCAGCAGTGAAGCCTGGGGGGAGACCCAGTACTTC

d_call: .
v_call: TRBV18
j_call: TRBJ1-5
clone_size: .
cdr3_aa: CASSRQSSNQPQHF
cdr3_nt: TGTGCCAGCTCGCGCCAAAGTAGCAATCAGCCCCAGCATTTT

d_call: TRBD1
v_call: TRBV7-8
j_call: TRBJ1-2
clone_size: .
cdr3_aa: CASSLGRIDGTDYGYTF
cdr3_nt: TGTGCCAGCAGCTTAGGGCGAATCGATGGGACAGACTATGGCTACACCTTC

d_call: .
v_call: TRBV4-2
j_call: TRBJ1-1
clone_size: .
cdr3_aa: CASSRGVNTEAFF
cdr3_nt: TGTGCCAGCAGCCGGGGTGTGAACACTGAAGCTTTCTTT

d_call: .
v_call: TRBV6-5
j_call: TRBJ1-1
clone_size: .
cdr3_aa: CASSYGGEAFF
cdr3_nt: TGTGCCAGCAGTTACGGGGGTGAAGCTTTCTTT

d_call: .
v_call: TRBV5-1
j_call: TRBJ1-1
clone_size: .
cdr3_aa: CASSLGAGSNTEAFF
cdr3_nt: TGCGCCAGCAGCTTGGGGGCAGGGTCGAACACTGAAGCTTTCTTT

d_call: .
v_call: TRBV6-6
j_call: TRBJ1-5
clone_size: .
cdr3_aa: CASSRQVNQPQHF
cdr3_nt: TGTGCCAGCAGCCGCCAGGTAAATCAGCCCCAGCATTTT

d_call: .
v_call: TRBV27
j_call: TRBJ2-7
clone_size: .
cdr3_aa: CASNVREGSSYEQYF
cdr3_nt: TGTGCCAGCAATGTCCGTGAGGGAAGCTCCTACGAGCAGTACTTC

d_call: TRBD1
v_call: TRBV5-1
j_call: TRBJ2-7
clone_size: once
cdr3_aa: CASSPRPGQGASEQYF
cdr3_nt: TGCGCCAGCAGCCCAAGACCGGGACAGGGGGCTAGCGAGCAGTACTTC

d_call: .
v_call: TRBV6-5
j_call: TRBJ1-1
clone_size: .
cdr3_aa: CASSYGTEAFF
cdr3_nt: TGTGCCAGCAGTTACGGCACTGAAGCTTTCTTT

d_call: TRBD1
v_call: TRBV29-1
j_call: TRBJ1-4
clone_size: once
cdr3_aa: CSASTGTTNEKLFF
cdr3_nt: TGCAGCGCCTCGACAGGGACAACTAATGAAAAACTGTTTTTT

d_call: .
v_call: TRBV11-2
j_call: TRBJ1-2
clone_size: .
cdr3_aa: CAIPSLRENYGYTF
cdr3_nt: TGTGCCATCCCCAGTCTAAGGGAGAACTATGGCTACACCTTC